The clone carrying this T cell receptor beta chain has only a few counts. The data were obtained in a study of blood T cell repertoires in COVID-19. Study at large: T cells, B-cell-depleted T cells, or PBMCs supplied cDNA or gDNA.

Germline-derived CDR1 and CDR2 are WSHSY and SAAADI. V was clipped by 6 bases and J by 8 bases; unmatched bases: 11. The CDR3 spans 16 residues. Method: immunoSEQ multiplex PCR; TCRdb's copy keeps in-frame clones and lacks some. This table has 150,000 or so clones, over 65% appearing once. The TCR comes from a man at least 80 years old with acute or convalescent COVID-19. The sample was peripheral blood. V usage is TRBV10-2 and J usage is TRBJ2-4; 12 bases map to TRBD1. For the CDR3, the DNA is TGCGCCAGCAGCTCCCTCGGGACAGGGGGCTTCGACATTCAGTACTTC. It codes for CASSSLGTGGFDIQYF.